The sequence of this T cell receptor beta chain was determined in a study of T cell responses to AZD1222 COVID-19 vaccine. Second-dose schedules of about 4 or about 12 weeks were combined. Clones were read by immunoSEQ multiplex PCR, and TCRdb kept only the in-frame ones, dropping some. The table records 90,000 to 120,000 clones, 92% of them present only once. Of note for this clone: Its antigen remains unknown.

Study-wide points: At 160-218 and 743-854, vaccine-associated CD4 TCRs were dominant, and they spanned spike. A mostly white British donor set with more females was recruited, and clonal diversity was possibly underestimated.

Sequences were derived from peripheral blood, sampled 28 days after the second AZD1222 dose. The source of this sequence is an adult who received the AZD1222 COVID-19 vaccine.

CDR3 sequence (DNA): TGTGCCTGGCACTCTAGGGAGGGGGGCTTGAATCAGCCCCAGCATTTT. The encoded protein is CAWHSREGGLNQPQHF. The chain couples TRBV30 to TRBJ1-5; weak D call: TRBD1 (6 bases). Germline V lookup: CDR1 GTSNPN, CDR2 SVGIG (reference sequence). This CDR3 has 16 residues. V lost 5 bases, J lost 4 bases, and 21 bases lay in between.